This T cell receptor (beta chain) originates from a study of Ad26.COV2.S vaccination and SARS-CoV-2 variants listed by TCRdb under 2021. At the level of the whole study: Vaccine-arm donors came from COV1001, a multicentre, randomized, double-blind, placebo-controlled phase I-IIa trial of Ad26.COV2.S in healthy adults. Ad26.COV2.S was given intramuscularly at 5x10^10 or 1x10^11 viral particles, as a single shot or as two shots 56 days apart. The specificity and breadth of SARS-CoV-2-reactive T cell receptors after Ad26.COV2.S vaccination were assessed by TCRbeta repertoire sequencing. A total of some 30 samples were included in the TCR-sequenced set, comprising around 19 Ad26.COV2.S vaccine recipients, 5 placebo recipients and 8 SARS-CoV-2 convalescent individuals. Trial participants were randomized into five groups of five: low-dose or high-dose Ad26.COV2.S given once or twice, or placebo on both occasions. Investigators did not know the trial group allocation while performing experiments and assessing outcomes. The investigation overall reported the following: It was noted by the authors that total T cell responses may have been underestimated by the TCR breadth and depth analyses. Compared with placebo recipients, Ad26.COV2.S recipients showed higher spike-specific TCR breadth (P = 0.0014). Vaccine and placebo recipients had similar non-spike TCR breadth, a finding consistent with the vaccine containing only spike. After vaccination, substantial breadth of spike-specific CD8+ and CD4+ T cell responses was reported. Comparing responses between vaccine doses or regimens was not something the study was powered to do.

As regards this clone: Its antigen remains unidentified. Per-base qualities were not stored, and no clone one base away is much larger.

The sample's treatment or condition label is to be understood as: some 20 received Ad26.COV2.S at low or high dose, single or two shots; roughly five received placebo; per-sample allocation not given. For vaccine and placebo recipients, repertoires were sequenced using samples collected on day 63 after the first injection. In Cohort 1b, about two dozen adults aged 18-55 years were enrolled at a single site in Boston, USA, between 29 July and 7 August 2020. As a vaccine, Ad26.COV2.S was a replication-incompetent adenovirus type 26 vector that expressed a prefusion-stabilized SARS-CoV-2 spike protein derived from the original Wuhan strain. TCRbeta CDR3 regions were sequenced with the immunoSEQ Assay. After extraction, genomic DNA underwent amplification by bias-controlled multiplex PCR, followed by high-throughput sequencing. From the authors' description of their analysis: To quantify the absolute abundance of each unique TCRbeta CDR3 region, sequences were collapsed and filtered. T cell fraction was estimated by normalization of TCRbeta template counts to usable DNA, with usable DNA being measured through amplification of reference genes present in all nucleated cells. Repertoire TCRs were annotated as SARS-CoV-2-specific when V gene, CDR3 amino acid sequence and J gene were exactly matched to a known reactive TCR set. The reference SARS-CoV-2 TCR set came from MIRA and was filtered for enrichment in COVID-19-positive ImmuneCODE repertoires, removing public or cross-reactive TCRs. Using the MIRA antigens, annotated TCRs were further analysed by specific ORF or by position within an ORF. Breadth was defined as the number of annotated unique rearrangements divided by the total number of unique productive rearrangements, and depth was defined as the summed frequency of the annotated unique rearrangements. Group comparisons of TCR breadth used two-sided Wilcoxon rank-sum tests. TCRdb provides this immuneACCESS table in a form limited to in-frame rearrangements. Some clones are lacking; in checked studies, under half of them reflect an unresolved V gene, and why the rest are absent is not known. That table gives V, J and clone size, and the DNA gave D and trimming. The sample yields about 460,000 clones; 70% to 90% were counted once. The ten biggest clones cover under 2% of the sample.

This material consisted of peripheral blood, taken in a trial of Ad26.COV2.S vaccine versus placebo. The source of this sequence is a person between 18 and 59 years old who received the Ad26.COV2.S COVID-19 vaccine or a placebo.

The DNA is as follows: TGTGCCAGCAGTCGCCGGGACAGAGTATCCTACAATGAGCAGTTCTTC. This is translated as CASSRRDRVSYNEQFF. In this chain, TRBV11-2 is recombined with TRBJ2-1, and 7 bases in between align with TRBD1. The germline V gene sets CDR1 to SGHAT and CDR2 to FQNNGV. From V the trimming removes 6 bases and from J it removes 1 base, while the gene matches leave 9 bases of the junction unaccounted for. The CDR3 has 16 amino acids, counting the end cysteine and phenylalanine. The only DNA kept is the CDR3, 48 bases in frame from the first base.